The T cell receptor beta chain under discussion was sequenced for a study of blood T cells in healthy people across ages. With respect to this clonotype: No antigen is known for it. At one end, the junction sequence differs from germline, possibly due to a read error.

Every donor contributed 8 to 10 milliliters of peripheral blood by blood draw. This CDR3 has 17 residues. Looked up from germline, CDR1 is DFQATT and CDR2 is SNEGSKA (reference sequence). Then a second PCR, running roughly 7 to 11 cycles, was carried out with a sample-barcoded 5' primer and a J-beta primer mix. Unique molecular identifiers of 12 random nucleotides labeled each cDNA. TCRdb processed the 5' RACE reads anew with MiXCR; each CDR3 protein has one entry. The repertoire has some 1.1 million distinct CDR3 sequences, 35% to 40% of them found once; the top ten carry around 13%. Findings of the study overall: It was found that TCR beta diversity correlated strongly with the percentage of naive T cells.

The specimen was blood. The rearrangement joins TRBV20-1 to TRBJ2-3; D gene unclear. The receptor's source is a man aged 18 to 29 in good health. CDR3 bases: TGCAGTGCTAGGACTGGGCTCCAGGAGAGTAGCACATATACGCAGTATTTT. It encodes CSARTGLQESSTYTQYF.